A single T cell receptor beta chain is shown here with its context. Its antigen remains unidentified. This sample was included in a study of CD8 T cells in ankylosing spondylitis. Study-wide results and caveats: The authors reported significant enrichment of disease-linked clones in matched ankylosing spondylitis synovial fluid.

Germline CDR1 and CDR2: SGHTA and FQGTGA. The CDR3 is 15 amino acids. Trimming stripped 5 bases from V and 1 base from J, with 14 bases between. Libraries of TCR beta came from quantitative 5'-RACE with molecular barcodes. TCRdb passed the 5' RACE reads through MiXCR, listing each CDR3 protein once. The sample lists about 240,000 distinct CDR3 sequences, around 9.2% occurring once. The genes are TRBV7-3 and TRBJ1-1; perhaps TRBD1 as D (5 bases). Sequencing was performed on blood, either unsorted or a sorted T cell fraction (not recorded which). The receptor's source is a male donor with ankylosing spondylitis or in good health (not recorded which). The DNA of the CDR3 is TGTGCCAGCAGCGCCTCGGGGAGGGGGAACACTGAAGCTTTCTTT. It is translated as CASSASGRGNTEAFF.